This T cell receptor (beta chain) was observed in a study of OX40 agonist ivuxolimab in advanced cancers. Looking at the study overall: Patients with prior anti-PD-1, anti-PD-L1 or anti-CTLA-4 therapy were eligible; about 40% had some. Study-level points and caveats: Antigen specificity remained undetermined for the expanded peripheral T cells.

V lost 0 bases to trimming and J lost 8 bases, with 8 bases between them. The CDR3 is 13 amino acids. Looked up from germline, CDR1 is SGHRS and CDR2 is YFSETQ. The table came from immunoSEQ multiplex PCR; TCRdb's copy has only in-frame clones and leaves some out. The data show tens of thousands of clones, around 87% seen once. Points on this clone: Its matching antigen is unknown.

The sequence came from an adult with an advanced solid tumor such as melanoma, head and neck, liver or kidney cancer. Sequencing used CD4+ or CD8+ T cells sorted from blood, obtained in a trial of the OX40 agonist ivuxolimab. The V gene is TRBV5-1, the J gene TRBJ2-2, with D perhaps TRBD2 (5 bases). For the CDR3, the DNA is TGCGCCAGCAGCTTGGACGGGGTTGGGGAGCTGTTTTTT. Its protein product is CASSLDGVGELFF.